This TCR delta chain was identified in a study of gamma-delta T cells after stem cell transplantation. TCRdb re-called the RT-PCR reads with CATT. The repertoire includes about 1,300 delta-chain clones, 3% to 4% of them detected once, and over 10% sits in the top ten. This clone was counted a few times. With a much larger clone just one base away, this may be a read error. The same CDR3 is also encoded by other DNA sequences in this sample. The length of the CDR3 is 20 residues. CDR1 is GEAIGNYY, CDR2 EKD, per germline. J is TRDJ3 and V is TRDV2; D might be TRDD3 (5 bases). The specimen was gamma-delta T cells. This TCR was sampled from a human donor. It is not recorded whose cells these are; they may come from a transplant donor. The CDR3 loop reads CACDTGGAGVISWDTRQMFF. In nucleotides, the CDR3 is TGCGCCTGTGACACTGGAGGTGCAGGGGTTATCTCCTGGGACACCCGACAGATGTTTTTC.